Below are 26 T cell receptor beta chains sequenced from a single sample in a study of neurological immune-mediated disorders. TCRdb re-called the 5' RACE reads through MiXCR, storing one row per CDR3 protein. Of about 92,000 distinct CDR3 sequences in the sample, roughly 3.3% were seen once. Material for sequencing was PBMCs. The receptor set was obtained from a woman in her 50s with multiple sclerosis.

This clonotype was seen repeatedly, ten times or more. The chain couples TRBV12-3 or TRBV12-4 to TRBJ2-1; 12 nucleotides align to TRBD2. CDR3 length: 15 residues. Trimming removed 5 bases from V and 7 bases from J; junction bases left unmatched: 6. The CDR3 DNA reads as TGTGCCAGCAGTCCTAGCGGGGGGGCGAGGAATGAGCAGTTCTTC. It encodes CASSPSGGARNEQFF.

This clonotype appeared many times. CDR3 residues: CASSLRGEETQYF. The CDR3 coding sequence is TGTGCCAGCAGTTTAAGGGGCGAGGAGACCCAGTACTTC. The J gene is TRBJ2-5, the V gene TRBV12-3 or TRBV12-4; possibly TRBD1 for D (5 bases). The CDR3 runs 13 residues. Trimming shortened V by 2 bases and J by 5 bases, and 9 bases separated the two germline ends.

This clonotype occurred many times. CDR3 loop: CASSLGRQSYNEQFF. CDR3 nucleotides: TGTGCCAGCAGTTTAGGTCGGCAATCCTACAATGAGCAGTTCTTC. This sequence joins TRBV12-3 or TRBV12-4 and TRBJ2-1, with D unresolved. V gave up 1 base and J gave up 1 base, with 8 bases separating them. This CDR3 comprises 15 residues.

This clonotype showed up many times. The V call is TRBV7-3, the J call TRBJ2-2; no definite D call. The CDR3 totals 13 residues. Trimming left V 3 bases short and J 3 bases short, with 5 bases between. Germline V CDR1 and CDR2: SGHTA, FQGTGA. CDR3 residues: CASSFRYTGELFF. The CDR3 region has the DNA TGTGCCAGCAGCTTCCGATACACCGGGGAGCTGTTTTTT. Combining the CDR3 with reference TRBV7-3 and TRBJ2-2 gives the whole variable domain GAGVSQTPSNKVTEKGKYVELRCDPISGHTALYWYRQSLGQGPEFLIYFQGTGAADDSGLPNDRFFAVRPEGSVSTLKIQRTERGDSAVYLCASSFRYTGELFFGEGSRLTVL.

This clonotype was detected many times. CDR3 nucleotides: TGTGCTAGTGGGCCACAGGGGTCGGGTCAGCCCCAGCATTTT. Protein: CASGPQGSGQPQHF. The V gene is TRBV12-5, the J gene TRBJ1-5; 7 bases align to TRBD1. The V gene's germline CDR1 is LGHNT and CDR2 FRNRAP. V lost 6 bases and J lost 6; bases outside the gene matches: 8. The CDR3 runs to 14 residues. Together with reference TRBV12-5 and TRBJ1-5, the CDR3 gives the full variable domain: DARVTQTPRHKVTEMGQEVTMRCQPILGHNTVFWYRQTMMQGLELLAYFRNRAPLDDSGMPKDRFSAEMPDATLATLKIQPSEPRDSAVYFCASGPQGSGQPQHFGDGTRLSIL.

Remarks on this clonotype: Compared with germline, one end of the junction differs, possibly owing to a read error. The CDR3 region has the DNA TGTGACAGCAGCAAAGTTACCCAAGTCCAGTTCTTC. Residues: CDSSKVTQVQFF. The chain combines TRBV14 with TRBJ2-1; no clear D. This CDR3 contains 12 residues. The germline V gene encodes CDR1 SGHDN and CDR2 FVKESK.

There are many counts of this clonotype. V is TRBV11-2 and J is TRBJ2-2; TRBD2 agrees at 8 bases. The CDR3 has 17 residues. The germline gives CDR1 SGHAT, CDR2 FQNNGV. V dropped 4 bases and J dropped 0; count of bases not matched to a gene: 7. The CDR3 loop reads CASSWTGGFANTGELFF. DNA of the CDR3: TGTGCCAGCAGCTGGACGGGGGGGTTCGCGAACACCGGGGAGCTGTTTTTT. Combining the CDR3 with reference TRBV11-2 and TRBJ2-2 gives the whole variable domain EAGVAQSPRYKIIEKRQSVAFWCNPISGHATLYWYQQILGQGPKLLIQFQNNGVVDDSQLPKDRFSAERLKGVDSTLKIQPAKLEDSAVYLCASSWTGGFANTGELFFGEGSRLTVL.

This clonotype was counted ten times or more. V usage is TRBV4-1 and J usage is TRBJ1-1; D is uncertain. The CDR3 is 14 residues long. With 2 bases removed from V and 1 base from J, the gap between germline ends came to 8 bases. CDR1 MGHRA and CDR2 YSYEKL come from the germline V gene. CDR3 sequence: CASSQSAGNTEAFF. In DNA, the CDR3 is TGCGCCAGCAGCCAATCCGCAGGGAACACTGAAGCTTTCTTT.

There are many counts of this clonotype. The gene calls are TRBV7-2 and TRBJ2-7; tentative D call: TRBD1 (8 bases). The CDR3 length is 13 residues. Germline assignment: CDR1 SGHTA and CDR2 FQGNSA. The V and J ends lost 8 bases and 3 bases respectively, with 14 bases between them. CDR3 residues: CASGNRGGYEQYF. CDR3 sequence (DNA): TGTGCCAGCGGCAACAGGGGGGGCTACGAGCAGTACTTC.

This clonotype has ten or more counts. The genes are TRBV12-3 or TRBV12-4 and TRBJ2-7; TRBD2 aligns across 14 bases. Trimming cost V 4 bases and J 11 bases; bases outside gene matches: 16. This CDR3 is 17 amino acids long. CDR3: CASSSKTLGTSGGIKYF. The CDR3 DNA reads as TGTGCCAGCAGTTCCAAAACTTTGGGGACTAGCGGGGGTATTAAGTACTTC.

This clonotype was counted ten times or more. This sequence joins TRBV7-2 and TRBJ1-4; D is perhaps TRBD1 (5 bases). The CDR3 loop spans 15 amino acids. V gave up 1 base and J gave up 7 bases, with 13 bases separating them. CDR1 SGHTA and CDR2 FQGNSA come from the germline V gene. CDR3: CASSLVGGEVEKLFF. The CDR3 bases are TGTGCCAGCAGCTTAGTTGGGGGGGAGGTTGAAAAACTGTTTTTT.

The table lists this clonotype with many counts. V gene TRBV5-1 combines with J gene TRBJ2-7; D may correspond to TRBD1 or TRBD2 (5 bases each). The CDR3 is made up of 16 amino acids. The germline V gene encodes CDR1 SGHRS and CDR2 YFSETQ. V shed 3 bases and J shed 7 bases, with 23 bases lying between them. CDR3 DNA sequence: TGCGCCAGCAGCTGGGACGGGGCCAGACCATCGTCTGAGCAGTACTTC. It is translated as CASSWDGARPSSEQYF.

This clonotype was counted ten times or more. The chain employs TRBV20-1 and TRBJ2-7; TRBD2 agrees at 7 bases. This CDR3 contains 17 residues. The V and J ends lost 3 bases and 3 bases, in that order; junction bases with no gene match: 17. The germline CDR1 and CDR2 sequences are DFQATT and SNEGSKA (reference sequence). This chain's CDR3 is CSARDTPSLAANYEQYF. CDR3 DNA: TGCAGTGCTAGGGACACCCCCAGCCTAGCGGCAAACTACGAGCAGTACTTC.

This clonotype has at least ten counts. This chain connects TRBV7-2 to TRBJ2-2, with D possibly TRBD2 on 6 matching bases. V was trimmed by 1 base and J by 1 base, leaving 13 bases between them. The CDR3 has 17 residues. Germline assignment: CDR1 SGHTA and CDR2 FQGNSA. The CDR3 sequence: CASSLVFLARNTGELFF. The CDR3 nucleotides read TGTGCCAGCAGCTTAGTCTTCCTAGCGAGGAACACCGGGGAGCTGTTTTTT.

This clonotype was seen once. CDR3 sequence: CVTSLDAEIYEQYF. The CDR3 nucleotides read TGTGTCACCAGTTTGGACGCGGAGATCTACGAGCAGTACTTC. The chain carries TRBV10-3 and TRBJ2-7; D is undetermined. This CDR3 has 14 residues. Germline values: CDR1 ENHRY, CDR2 SYGVKD.

A word on this clonotype: This may be a read error: a much more frequent sequence differs by one nucleotide. The J gene is TRBJ2-5, the V gene TRBV5-5; D is undetermined. The ends were cut back, 0 bases at V and 4 bases at J, with 13 bases in the middle. CDR3 length equals 15 residues. Germline V gene lookup returns CDR1 SGHKS and CDR2 YYEKEE (reference sequence). CDR3 nucleotide sequence: TGTGCCAGCAGCTTGGTATGTGGAATTGGAGAGACCCAGTACTTC. Translating it yields CASSLVCGIGETQYF. Drawing the rest from reference TRBV5-5 and TRBJ2-5, the complete variable domain is DAGVTQSPTHLIKTRGQQVTLRCSPISGHKSVSWYQQVLGQGPQFIFQYYEKEERGRGNFPDRFSARQFPNYSSELNVNALLLGDSALYLCASSLVCGIGETQYFGPGTRLLVL.

This clonotype has a count of ten or more. The V call is TRBV7-9, the J call TRBJ2-6, with 10 bases fitting TRBD1. This CDR3 has 19 amino acids. J gave up 0 bases and V 5 bases, and 10 bases lay outside the gene matches. Germline assignment: CDR1 SEHNR and CDR2 FQNEAQ (reference sequence). This CDR3 is CASSPPRDRGRSGANVLTF. The CDR3 bases are TGTGCCAGCAGCCCACCCCGGGACAGGGGACGCTCTGGGGCCAACGTCCTGACTTTC.

This clonotype was seen many times. The chain employs TRBV7-2 and TRBJ1-1; D ambiguous. V was trimmed by 4 bases and J by 4 bases, leaving 10 bases between them. CDR3 length equals 13 residues. Germline loops: CDR1 SGHTA, CDR2 FQGNSA. The CDR3 nucleotides are TGTGCCAGCAGCTCAGAATCAGCCACTGAAGCTTTCTTT. Translating it yields CASSSESATEAFF.

This clonotype was seen repeatedly, ten times or more. The chain recombines TRBV20-1 with TRBJ2-5; 9 nucleotides line up with TRBD1. The CDR3 loop spans 14 amino acids. V was clipped by 3 bases and J by 3 bases; unmatched bases: 5. Germline CDR1 DFQATT, CDR2 SNEGSKA (reference sequence). This chain's CDR3 is CSASVRDREETQYF. In nucleotides, the CDR3 is TGCAGTGCTAGCGTAAGGGACAGGGAAGAGACCCAGTACTTC.

This clonotype was seen repeatedly, ten times or more. This rearrangement joins TRBV20-1 to TRBJ2-5; D gene unclear. Germline assignment: CDR1 DFQATT and CDR2 SNEGSKA (reference sequence). The germline V and J ends were trimmed by 1 base and 2 bases, with 8 bases remaining between them. The CDR3 sequence is 13 residues long. CDR3 sequence (DNA): TGCAGTGCTAGAGGGGTGAGACAAGAGACCCAGTACTTC. Protein product: CSARGVRQETQYF.

The sample holds many counts of this clonotype. This chain uses TRBV20-1 with TRBJ2-1; 7 bases are shared with TRBD1. This CDR3 region has 14 residues. Germline assignment: CDR1 DFQATT and CDR2 SNEGSKA (reference sequence). J gave up 0 bases and V 3 bases, and 2 bases lay outside the gene matches. The CDR3 sequence is CSASQGVSYNEQFF. Written as DNA, the CDR3 is TGCAGTGCTAGTCAGGGGGTCTCCTACAATGAGCAGTTCTTC.

This clonotype showed up many times. The CDR3 DNA follows: TGTGCCAGCATCAATGCCGGAAGACAGGGGTTCACAGATACGCAGTATTTT. Protein: CASINAGRQGFTDTQYF. This rearrangement joins TRBV5-6 to TRBJ2-3; 8 nucleotides align to TRBD1. The junction had 14 bases not matched to a gene; V was cut back by 6 bases and J by 2 bases. Germline-derived CDR1 and CDR2 are SGHDT and YYEEEE. The CDR3 is made up of 17 amino acids.

This sequence joins TRBV20-1 and TRBJ2-7, with 7 nucleotides matching TRBD1. There are 14 residues in the CDR3. V shed 0 bases, J shed 0 bases, and the junction held 2 bases outside the gene matches. Germline V gene sequence: CDR1 DFQATT, CDR2 SNEGSKA (reference sequence). The CDR3 DNA sequence: TGCAGTGCTAGAGATTCAGGGGGCTCCTACGAGCAGTACTTC. Its translation: CSARDSGGSYEQYF.

This clonotype was found many times. The chain combines TRBV11-2 with TRBJ2-3; D not certain. The CDR3 is made up of 15 amino acids. Trimming removed 1 base from V and 4 bases from J, with 12 bases in between. In germline, CDR1 is SGHAT, CDR2 FQNNGV. CDR3 in amino acids: CASSLVKPPADTQYF. The CDR3 DNA follows: TGTGCCAGCAGCTTAGTTAAACCCCCCGCAGATACGCAGTATTTT.

This clonotype was counted at least ten times. As DNA, the CDR3 is TGTGCCAGCAGCGCCGGACTGGTGAGCTCCTACGAGCAGTACTTC. Its translation is CASSAGLVSSYEQYF. V gene TRBV9 combines with J gene TRBJ2-7, with D possibly being TRBD2 (5 bases). Germline CDR1 is SGDLS and CDR2 is YYNGEE. Trimming left V 3 bases short and J 0 bases short, with 13 bases between. This CDR3 comprises 15 residues.

This clonotype was seen repeatedly, ten times or more. The rearrangement joins TRBV6-5 to TRBJ1-3, with D tentatively TRBD1 (6 bases). This CDR3 region has 17 residues. The germline gives CDR1 MNHEY, CDR2 SVGAGI. V shed 3 bases and J shed 0 bases, with 15 bases lying between them. The CDR3 loop reads CASSYEPGEISGNTIYF. The CDR3 nucleotides are TGTGCCAGCAGTTATGAGCCAGGGGAGATCTCTGGAAACACCATATATTTT.